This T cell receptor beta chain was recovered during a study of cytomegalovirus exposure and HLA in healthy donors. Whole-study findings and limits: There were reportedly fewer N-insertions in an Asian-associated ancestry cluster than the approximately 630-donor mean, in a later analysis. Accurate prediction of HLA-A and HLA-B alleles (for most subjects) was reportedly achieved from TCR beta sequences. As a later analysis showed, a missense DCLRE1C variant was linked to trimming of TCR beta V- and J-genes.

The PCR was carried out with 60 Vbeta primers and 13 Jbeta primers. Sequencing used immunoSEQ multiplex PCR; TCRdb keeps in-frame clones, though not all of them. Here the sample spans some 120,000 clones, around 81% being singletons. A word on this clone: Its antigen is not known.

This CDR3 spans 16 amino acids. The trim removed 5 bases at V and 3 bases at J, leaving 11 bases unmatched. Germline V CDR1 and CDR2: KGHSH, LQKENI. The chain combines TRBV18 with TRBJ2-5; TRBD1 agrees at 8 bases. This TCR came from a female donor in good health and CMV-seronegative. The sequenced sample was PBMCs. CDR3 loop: CASSADLQGGKETQYF. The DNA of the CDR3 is TGTGCCAGCTCAGCGGATTTACAGGGGGGAAAAGAGACCCAGTACTTC.